The source of this T cell receptor (beta chain) is a study of CD8+ T cells in alopecia areata. Across the whole study: Treatment of the treated patients consisted of oral tofacitinib, 5 to 10 mg twice daily. People stayed on tofacitinib for 6 to 18 months, then stopped the drug for 6 months.

This clone has only a few counts. Unmatched junction bases numbered 2, after V lost 2 bases and J lost 3 bases. Germline-derived CDR1 and CDR2 are MNHNY and SVGAGI (reference sequence). This CDR3 has 15 amino acids. cDNA prepared by RNA extraction and subsequent reverse transcription served as the template for sequencing. TCRdb's copy holds only in-frame clones and misses some; the assay was immunoSEQ multiplex PCR. Of around 130,000 clones listed, 45% to 65% are singletons. Lesional scalp punch biopsies and peripheral blood were collected from alopecia areata patients. The chain uses TRBV6-6 and TRBJ2-1; 9 bases fit TRBD2. Here the sequenced sample was CD4+ T cells sorted from blood, taken at week 0. The TCR sequence derives from a human donor with alopecia areata. CDR3 in amino acids: CASSYGGGGYNEQFF. Written as DNA, the CDR3 is TGTGCCAGCAGTTACGGCGGGGGGGGCTACAATGAGCAGTTCTTC.